The next 25 T cell receptor beta chains were all read from a single sample in a study of graft-versus-host responses after intestinal transplantation. TCRdb's table, derived via immunoSEQ multiplex PCR, lists solely in-frame clones and lacks some. Here the sample spans roughly 11,000 clones, approximately 93% being singletons. Time point indicated: postoperative day 105 after intestinal transplantation (dayNNNN = postoperative day). Sequences were derived from PBMCs, sampled 105 days after intestinal transplantation. The receptor set was obtained from a human patient who received an intestinal transplant, so some T cells may come from the graft donor.

This clone has more than one count but fewer than ten. The chain is built from TRBV6-5 and TRBJ2-2; TRBD2 matches 14 bases. The length of the CDR3 is 16 residues. Germline V gene data show CDR1 as MNHEY and CDR2 as SVGAGI. Unmatched junction bases numbered 0, after V lost 0 bases and J lost 6 bases. CDR3 region: CASSYSTSGGAGELFF. The CDR3 nucleotides are TGTGCCAGCAGTTACTCGACTAGCGGGGGGGCCGGGGAGCTGTTTTTT.

The gene calls are TRBV2 and TRBJ2-4, with 10 nucleotides matching TRBD2. Germline CDR1 is SNHLY and CDR2 is FYNNEI. This CDR3 contains 19 residues. V dropped 7 bases and J dropped 0; count of bases not matched to a gene: 15. CDR3 in DNA: TGTGCCAGCATAAGTAGTTGGCTAGCGGGGGCTAAAGCCAAAAACATTCAGTACTTC. Translating gives CASISSWLAGAKAKNIQYF.

This clone has only one observation. The genes are TRBV5-1 and TRBJ1-3, with D perhaps TRBD1 (6 bases). V gave up 4 bases and J gave up 0 bases, with 14 bases separating them. The CDR3 runs to 16 residues. The germline V gene encodes CDR1 SGHRS and CDR2 YFSETQ. The DNA for the CDR3 is TGCGCCAGCAGCGCTACAGGGCCCCACTCTGGAAACACCATATATTTT. This gives the protein CASSATGPHSGNTIYF.

The chain uses TRBV29-1 and TRBJ2-7; the D is unclear. V shed 8 bases and J shed 0 bases, with 17 bases lying between them. The CDR3 consists of 14 residues. Germline V gene lookup returns CDR1 SQVTM and CDR2 ANQGSEA. The DNA of the CDR3 is TGCAGCATTGGTTACCCACAGAGCTCCTACGAGCAGTACTTC. Its protein product is CSIGYPQSSYEQYF.

CDR3 loop: CSVVDLNTEAFF. CDR3 sequence (DNA): TGCAGCGTTGTAGACCTGAACACTGAAGCTTTCTTT. The rearrangement joins TRBV29-1 to TRBJ1-1, with D uncertain. CDR1 and CDR2 (germline): SQVTM, ANQGSEA. Trimming pared 4 bases from V and 0 bases from J, leaving 6 bases between. The CDR3 extends over 12 amino acids.

This chain joins TRBV10-3 and TRBJ2-7; possibly TRBD1 or TRBD2 for D (6 bases each). Germline CDR1 ENHRY, CDR2 SYGVKD. The length of the CDR3 is 14 residues. The V and J ends lost 5 bases and 0 bases respectively, with 11 bases between them. For the CDR3, the DNA is TGTGCCATCAGTCGAGGGGGGATCTCCTACGAGCAGTACTTC. It encodes CAISRGGISYEQYF.

This chain joins TRBV1 and TRBJ2-5; TRBD2, the table's D call, was not compared with the DNA. TRBV1 is a documented pseudogene. The CDR3 consists of 13 residues. The DNA of the CDR3 is TGCACCAGCATAGCTGTGTACCAAGAGACCCAGTACTTC. Translation gives CTSIAVYQETQYF.

The chain couples TRBV19 to TRBJ2-2; 9 bases are a match to TRBD2. After removal of 5 bases from V and 2 bases from J, the junction contained 9 bases not matched to a gene. From germline, CDR1 is LNHDA and CDR2 SQIVND (reference sequence). The CDR3 is 17 residues long. CDR3 DNA: TGTGCCAGTAGTTCCAAGACTAGCGGTCCTAACACCGGGGAGCTGTTTTTT. This translates into CASSSKTSGPNTGELFF.

J is TRBJ2-3 and V is TRBV9; no definite D call. Germline CDR1 is SGDLS and CDR2 is YYNGEE. V was cut by 3 bases and J by 3 bases, with 5 bases left in between. This CDR3 is 12 amino acids long. The CDR3 nucleotides are TGTGCCAGCAGCGCAAGGACAGATACGCAGTATTTT. It encodes CASSARTDTQYF.

The gene calls are TRBV10-3 and TRBJ1-5, with D uncertain. The V gene lost 2 bases and the J gene lost 0 bases, with 8 bases spanning the gap. The CDR3 covers 15 residues. The germline V gene encodes CDR1 ENHRY and CDR2 SYGVKD. CDR3 in amino acids: CAISEEYYSNQPQHF. DNA of the CDR3: TGTGCCATCAGTGAGGAGTATTATAGCAATCAGCCCCAGCATTTT.

This clone was seen more than once but under ten times. The V and J genes are TRBV11-2 and TRBJ1-4; unclear D gene. V was trimmed by 1 base and J by 3 bases, leaving 15 bases between them. Germline CDR1 SGHAT, CDR2 FQNNGV. The CDR3 runs 17 residues. CDR3 bases: TGTGCCAGCAGCTTAGGGTATCTGGACGGACCTAATGAAAAACTGTTTTTT. Its protein is CASSLGYLDGPNEKLFF. Full variable domain (remainder filled in from reference TRBV11-2 and TRBJ1-4): EAGVAQSPRYKIIEKRQSVAFWCNPISGHATLYWYQQILGQGPKLLIQFQNNGVVDDSQLPKDRFSAERLKGVDSTLKIQPAKLEDSAVYLCASSLGYLDGPNEKLFFGSGTQLSVL.

V gene TRBV4-1 combines with J gene TRBJ1-2; D gene uncertain. This CDR3 contains 14 residues. In germline, CDR1 is MGHRA, CDR2 YSYEKL. V gave up 2 bases and J gave up 4 bases, with 11 bases separating them. CDR3 DNA: TGCGCCAGCAGCCAACCGGTTCCGATCTATGGCTACACCTTC. Translation gives CASSQPVPIYGYTF.

This clone was seen more than once but under ten times. The chain is built from TRBV9 and TRBJ2-2, with 8 bases matching TRBD2. The ends lost 4 bases at V and 4 bases at J; junction bases unmatched: 0. Germline V CDR1 and CDR2: SGDLS, YYNGEE. CDR3 length: 13 amino acids. The CDR3 loop reads CASSRGGTGELFF. In DNA, the CDR3 is TGTGCCAGCAGCCGGGGGGGCACCGGGGAGCTGTTTTTT.

The chain couples TRBV7-3 to TRBJ2-5; possible D gene TRBD2, 6 bases. Germline values: CDR1 SGHTA, CDR2 FQGTGA. V dropped 5 bases and J dropped 2 bases, with 18 bases sitting between them. There are 16 residues in the CDR3. CDR3 residues: CASSLKPWGEQETQYF. CDR3 in DNA: TGTGCCAGCAGCCTCAAACCCTGGGGGGAACAAGAGACCCAGTACTTC.

The chain has TRBV23-1 and TRBJ2-3, with 12 bases fitting TRBD2. TRBV23-1 is an ORF for which the function is uncertain. The trim removed 5 bases at V and 8 bases at J, leaving 8 bases unmatched. CDR3 length equals 15 residues. DNA of the CDR3: TGCGCCAGCAGTATAGGGCTAGCGGGAGGGGGTACGCAGTATTTT. Amino acid sequence: CASSIGLAGGGTQYF.

The genes are TRBV7-6 and TRBJ2-3; D may be TRBD1 or TRBD2 (6 bases each). CDR1 and CDR2 (germline): SGHVS, FNYEAQ. V was trimmed by 5 bases and J by 2 bases, leaving 14 bases between them. The CDR3 sequence is 15 residues long. In DNA form, the CDR3 reads TGTGCCAGCAGCACCCGGGGGCCCCCCACAGATACGCAGTATTTT. Protein: CASSTRGPPTDTQYF. The entire variable domain, with the rest obtained from reference TRBV7-6 and TRBJ2-3, is as follows: GAGVSQSPRYKVTKRGQDVALRCDPISGHVSLYWYRQALGQGPEFLTYFNYEAQQDKSGLPNDRFSAERPEGSISTLTIQRTEQRDSAMYRCASSTRGPPTDTQYFGPGTRLTVL.

In nucleotides, the CDR3 is TGTGCCAGTAGTATAGGGGGTTCGGCCCTCCACTTT. This encodes CASSIGGSALHF. The chain is built from TRBV19 and TRBJ1-6; the D is unclear. Germline CDR1 and CDR2: LNHDA and SQIVND (reference sequence). The CDR3 has 12 residues. V was shortened by 1 base and J by 14 bases, with 9 bases between the two germline ends.

The chain carries TRBV10-2 and TRBJ2-3; TRBD2 aligns across 7 bases. With V trimmed by 7 bases and J by 2 bases, 3 bases remained unmatched. The CDR3 totals 13 residues. The germline V gene has CDR1 WSHSY and CDR2 SAAADI. CDR3 nucleotides: TGCGCCAGCAAACGGGGGGTCACAGATACGCAGTATTTT. Its translation: CASKRGVTDTQYF.

The J gene is TRBJ1-1, the V gene TRBV4-1; D remains ambiguous. The CDR3 contains 14 residues. Between the trimmed V and J ends, which lost 3 bases and 1 base, there was a span of 9 bases. The germline CDR1 and CDR2 sequences are MGHRA and YSYEKL. CDR3 nucleotides: TGCGCCAGCAGCCATTGGCTCCGGAACACTGAAGCTTTCTTT. This sequence encodes CASSHWLRNTEAFF.

This chain connects TRBV9 to TRBJ1-2; a possible D gene is TRBD1 (5 bases). Trimming cost V 4 bases and J 6 bases, with 16 bases left between them. This CDR3 has 14 amino acids. The germline V gene encodes CDR1 SGDLS and CDR2 YYNGEE. CDR3 DNA sequence: TGTGCCAGCAGCCCGTCGACATGGGGCGATGGCTACACCTTC. It translates to CASSPSTWGDGYTF.

This chain links TRBV9 with TRBJ2-1, with a possible D match to TRBD2 (7 bases). CDR1 and CDR2 (germline): SGDLS, YYNGEE. The CDR3 is 13 residues long. The V end lost 4 bases, the J end lost 5 bases, and 10 bases lay between the germline ends. DNA of the CDR3: TGTGCCAGCAGCCAAGGGGGGGACAATGAGCAGTTCTTC. Translated, it gives CASSQGGDNEQFF.

V is TRBV5-1 and J is TRBJ2-7, with TRBD1 as a possible D gene (6 bases). This CDR3 is built from 12 residues. Trimming left V 6 bases short and J 6 bases short, with 13 bases between. Germline V gene data show CDR1 as SGHRS and CDR2 as YFSETQ. Here the CDR3 DNA reads TGCGCCAGCACAAGATCGACAGGCGAGCAGTACTTC. Protein sequence: CASTRSTGEQYF.

The chain has TRBV19 and TRBJ2-7; 8 bases agree with TRBD2. Losses at the gene ends were 3 bases for V and 5 bases for J; bases not matched to a gene: 9. Germline CDR1 is LNHDA and CDR2 is SQIVND (reference sequence). This CDR3 spans 15 amino acids. CDR3 sequence reads: CASSISPAGVNEQYF. The DNA for the CDR3 is TGTGCCAGTAGTATCTCCCCAGCGGGAGTCAACGAGCAGTACTTC.

The chain employs TRBV6-6 and TRBJ2-6; D call uncertain. Germline values: CDR1 MNHNY, CDR2 SVGAGI (reference sequence). The V gene lost 8 bases and the J gene lost 0 bases, with 8 bases spanning the gap. This CDR3 has 14 residues. In DNA, the CDR3 is TGTGCCAGCGTGGACCGCTCTGGGGCCAACGTCCTGACTTTC. Translation gives CASVDRSGANVLTF.

This rearrangement joins TRBV6-9 to TRBJ2-7; 8 nucleotides agree with TRBD1. The CDR3 totals 15 residues. V shed 6 bases and J 4 bases; nucleotides not matched to a gene: 11. The germline V gene encodes CDR1 MNHGY and CDR2 SVAAGI. CDR3 sequence (DNA): TGTGCCAGCAGCCCCCTGCAGGGGGCGCTTTACGAGCAGTACTTC. This codes for CASSPLQGALYEQYF.